This TCR beta chain is drawn from a study of technical replicates of blood from a few donors (dated by TCRdb to 2017 to 2019). Concerning this clone: Its antigen specificity is not known. Per-nucleotide qualities are absent, and no much larger clonotype sits a single base away.

V and J are truncated by 6 bases and 5 bases respectively, leaving an intervening sequence of 13 bases. Per the germline V gene, SNHLY is the CDR1 and FYNNEI is the CDR2. The CDR3 has 14 amino acids, counting the end cysteine and phenylalanine. Of all the DNA, just the CDR3 is kept, 42 bases in frame from base 1. Library prep was done by the immunoSEQ multiplex PCR assay. Imported from immuneACCESS, the table was reduced by TCRdb to in-frame sequences with V and J called. These copies leave out some clones; in studies compared against another copy, an unresolved V gene accounts for under half, and the cause of the remainder is not known. For this sample the table gives about 48,000 clones, of which around nine tenths were detected only once. The ten largest clones represent 3.9% of the sample.

This TCR derives from a human donor in good health. Some clones in this sample may be carry-over from other donors' samples. The chain links TRBV2 with TRBJ2-2, with TRBD2 tentatively as D gene (5 bases match). Sequenced input: PBMCs. The CDR3 corresponds to CASRLGSTTGELFF. In nucleotides, the sequence is TGTGCCAGCAGACTGGGGAGCACAACCGGGGAGCTGTTTTTT.